The 29 T cell receptor beta chains below were found in one sample sequenced in a study of blood T cell repertoires in COVID-19 (dated by TCRdb to the early 2020s). Receptor amplification or capture employed the immunoSEQ multiplex PCR assay. As stored in TCRdb, this immuneACCESS dataset retains in-frame rearrangements with V and J assigned. A fraction of the clones does not appear; measured against another copy, unresolved V genes explain less than half of the discrepancy, and the remainder lacks a known reason. This sample is represented by 200,000 to 250,000 clones; 86% of them were singletons. The ten largest make up approximately 13% of the sample. Sequencing was carried out using peripheral blood. The receptors were gathered from an elderly man with acute or convalescent COVID-19.

The gene calls are TRBV28 and TRBJ2-4; the match to TRBD2 covers 13 bases. After removal of 5 bases from V and 0 bases from J, the junction contained 10 bases not matched to a gene. This CDR3 spans 19 amino acids. CDR1 MDHEN and CDR2 SYDVKM come from the germline V gene. CDR3 bases: TGTGCCAGCAGTCCTGGGACTAGCGGGATCGAGATAGCCAAAAACATTCAGTACTTC. This codes for CASSPGTSGIEIAKNIQYF.

This clone appeared once. The chain combines TRBV23-1 with TRBJ2-5; D may be TRBD1 (6 bases). TRBV23-1 is an open reading frame whose function is uncertain. Trimming removed 0 bases at V and 5 bases at J, with 16 bases between. This CDR3 is built from 16 residues. As DNA, the CDR3 is TGCGCCAGCAGTCAATCGGGCCCCAGCCAGGGGGAGACCCAGTACTTC. Encoded protein: CASSQSGPSQGETQYF.

The table lists this clone with a count of one. The chain employs TRBV5-1 and TRBJ2-1; 8 nucleotides align to TRBD1. J was trimmed by 6 bases and V by 6 bases; bases with no gene match: 14. Germline V gene sequence: CDR1 SGHRS, CDR2 YFSETQ. CDR3 length equals 16 residues. Here the CDR3 reads CASKRTGLSLGNEQFF. For the CDR3, the DNA is TGCGCCAGCAAACGGACAGGGCTTTCTTTAGGCAATGAGCAGTTCTTC.

V and J are TRBV5-4 and TRBJ2-1; a possible D gene is TRBD2 (5 bases). CDR1 is SGHNT, CDR2 YYREEE, per germline (reference sequence). This CDR3 spans 13 amino acids. Trimming took off 2 bases at V and 9 bases at J, with 12 bases between the two ends. The CDR3 sequence: CASSFPSGGEQFF. The DNA of the CDR3 is TGTGCCAGCAGCTTCCCGAGTGGAGGTGAGCAGTTCTTC. The variable domain in full, with the rest retrieved from reference TRBV5-4 and TRBJ2-1, is ETGVTQSPTHLIKTRGQQVTLRCSSQSGHNTVSWYQQALGQGPQFIFQYYREEENGRGNFPPRFSGLQFPNYSSELNVNALELDDSALYLCASSFPSGGEQFFGPGTRLTVL.

This chain links TRBV20-1 with TRBJ2-7; D perhaps matches TRBD1 (6 bases). This CDR3 has 12 amino acids. CDR1 is DFQATT, CDR2 SNEGSKA, per germline (reference sequence). The V gene lost 3 bases and the J gene lost 4 bases, with 10 bases spanning the gap. CDR3 protein: CSASPRGYEQYF. The CDR3 nucleotides read TGCAGTGCTAGTCCCAGGGGATACGAGCAGTACTTC.

This clone was seen only once. The J gene is TRBJ2-3, the V gene TRBV3-1 (or the pseudogene TRBV3-2); TRBD2 agrees at 8 bases. The CDR3 is made up of 14 amino acids. Germline V gene sequence: CDR1 LGHDT, CDR2 YNNKEL (reference sequence). The V gene end was trimmed by 4 bases and the J gene end by 2 bases; junction bases not matched to a gene: 2. The CDR3 protein is CASSLSGVTDTQYF. As DNA, the CDR3 is TGTGCCAGCAGCCTTAGCGGGGTCACAGATACGCAGTATTTT.

The CDR3 coding sequence is TGCGCCAGCAGCTGGGAGCCAGGGGGCAATCAGCCCCAGCATTTT. Protein sequence: CASSWEPGGNQPQHF. The chain links TRBV5-1 to TRBJ1-5; a weak D match, TRBD1 (6 bases). The germline CDR1 and CDR2 sequences are SGHRS and YFSETQ. The V end was cut by 3 bases, the J end by 2 bases, with 12 bases between. This CDR3 has 15 amino acids.

V usage is TRBV5-1 and J usage is TRBJ1-4; a possible D gene is TRBD1 (6 bases). Trimming removed 1 base at V and 5 bases at J, with 9 bases between. There are 14 residues in the CDR3. The germline gives CDR1 SGHRS, CDR2 YFSETQ. The CDR3 sequence is CASSLRGTNEKLFF. CDR3 DNA sequence: TGCGCCAGCAGCTTGAGGGGGACAAATGAAAAACTGTTTTTT.

The chain has TRBV12-3 or TRBV12-4 and TRBJ1-4; TRBD1 might be the D (5 bases). The V gene lost 6 bases and the J gene lost 5 bases, with 10 bases spanning the gap. This CDR3 contains 13 residues. DNA of the CDR3: TGTGCCAGCAGCCGGGACTCAAATGAAAAACTGTTTTTT. Encoded protein: CASSRDSNEKLFF.

This clone has more than one count but fewer than ten. This rearrangement joins TRBV19 to TRBJ1-4, with unresolved D. Germline CDR1 is LNHDA and CDR2 is SQIVND (reference sequence). The V and J ends lost 0 bases and 3 bases respectively, with 11 bases between them. The CDR3 sequence is 16 residues long. The CDR3, as DNA: TGTGCCAGTAGTATAGATGGAGCAGTCCCTAATGAAAAACTGTTTTTT. Its protein is CASSIDGAVPNEKLFF.

The rearrangement uses TRBV7-2 and TRBJ1-1, with D uncertain. Looked up from germline, CDR1 is SGHTA and CDR2 is FQGNSA. Trimming removed 4 bases at V and 11 bases at J, with 14 bases between. The CDR3 sequence is 12 residues long. The CDR3 region is CASSYTLGGAFF. The CDR3 DNA sequence: TGTGCCAGCAGCTATACACTCGGCGGGGCTTTCTTT.

This clone came up once. This chain joins TRBV6-5 and TRBJ1-2; 11 bases map to TRBD1. V lost 0 bases and J lost 6; bases outside the gene matches: 6. The CDR3 has 16 amino acids. The germline gives CDR1 MNHEY, CDR2 SVGAGI. CDR3 coding DNA: TGTGCCAGCAGTTACTCAGCCGGGACAGGGGGGAATGGCTACACCTTC. This encodes CASSYSAGTGGNGYTF.

The rearrangement joins TRBV25-1 to TRBJ1-1; weak D call: TRBD1 (5 bases). The V and J ends lost 2 bases and 7 bases respectively, with 11 bases between them. This CDR3 contains 13 residues. The germline CDR1 and CDR2 sequences are MGHDK and SYGVNS. The CDR3 DNA is TGTGCCAGCAGTGAACAGGGCTTAAGTGAAGCTTTCTTT. Translation gives CASSEQGLSEAFF.

The chain uses TRBV19 and TRBJ1-5; D possibly corresponds to TRBD1 (6 bases). V lost 3 bases and J 0 bases, leaving 12 bases between the germline ends. There are 16 residues in the CDR3. Per the germline V gene, CDR1 is LNHDA and CDR2 is SQIVND (reference sequence). The CDR3 loop is CASSISTGSSNQPQHF. For the CDR3, the DNA is TGTGCCAGTAGTATCTCCACAGGGAGTAGCAATCAGCCCCAGCATTTT.

J is TRBJ2-1 and V is TRBV7-2; 11 bases match TRBD2. Germline V lookup: CDR1 SGHTA, CDR2 FQGNSA. The V segment lost 5 bases and the J segment 4 bases; nucleotides outside the gene matches: 4. The CDR3 is 15 amino acids. The CDR3, as DNA: TGTGCCAGCAGCCCAGGGACTAGCGGTTACAATGAGCAGTTCTTC. It encodes CASSPGTSGYNEQFF.

A single count supports this clone. This rearrangement joins TRBV4-2 to TRBJ1-3, with D hard to call. V was pared by 2 bases and J by 4 bases, with 6 bases between. The CDR3 sequence is 13 residues long. Germline CDR1 is LGHNA and CDR2 is YNFKEQ. CDR3 DNA: TGTGCCAGCAGCCAATTGGCAGGAAACACCATATATTTT. It yields the protein CASSQLAGNTIYF.

This clone was detected once. The V gene is TRBV19, the J gene TRBJ1-5; D is uncertain. V was clipped by 2 bases and J by 3 bases, with 11 bases between them. This CDR3 contains 15 residues. The germline gives CDR1 LNHDA, CDR2 SQIVND (reference sequence). CDR3 nucleotide sequence: TGTGCCAGTAGTATAAAACGGGGTCCCAATCAGCCCCAGCATTTT. Translating it yields CASSIKRGPNQPQHF.

V and J are TRBV4-1 and TRBJ2-2, with D hard to call. Trimming cost V 6 bases and J 1 base, with 15 bases left between them. The V gene's germline CDR1 is MGHRA and CDR2 YSYEKL. This CDR3 is 16 amino acids long. CDR3 coding DNA: TGCGCCAGCAGTCTCCTACCGACACGGAACACCGGGGAGCTGTTTTTT. Translated, it gives CASSLLPTRNTGELFF.

The chain combines TRBV5-3 with TRBJ1-1; no reliable D call. TRBV5-3 is marked as an open reading frame, function uncertain. The ends were cut back, 0 bases at V and 1 base at J, with 7 bases in the middle. CDR3 length: 14 amino acids. The CDR3 sequence is CARSLDWANTEAFF. The CDR3 DNA follows: TGTGCCAGAAGCTTGGATTGGGCGAACACTGAAGCTTTCTTT.

V and J are TRBV7-9 and TRBJ1-1; TRBD1 matches 11 bases. This CDR3 contains 15 residues. CDR1 and CDR2 (germline): SEHNR, FQNEAQ (reference sequence). With V trimmed by 7 bases and J by 5 bases, 9 bases remained unmatched. In nucleotides, the CDR3 is TGTGCCAGCAACCCCGCGGGGACAGGGGGGACTGAAGCTTTCTTT. It codes for CASNPAGTGGTEAFF.

The chain employs TRBV27 and TRBJ2-7, with TRBD2 matching 14 bases. Germline V CDR1 and CDR2: MNHEY, SMNVEV (reference sequence). V gave up 0 bases and J gave up 7 bases; unmatched junction bases: 17. CDR3 size: 20 residues. CDR3 protein: CASSLSFGLGTSGSQGEQYF. CDR3 in DNA: TGTGCCAGCAGTTTATCATTCGGGTTAGGGACTAGCGGGAGTCAAGGGGAGCAGTACTTC.

The V and J genes are TRBV27 and TRBJ2-1, with 7 bases fitting TRBD1. J was trimmed by 7 bases and V by 7 bases; bases with no gene match: 13. This CDR3 is built from 15 residues. CDR1 MNHEY and CDR2 SMNVEV come from the germline V gene (reference sequence). The CDR3 is CASKNHRGHLNEQFF. In DNA form, the CDR3 reads TGTGCCAGCAAAAACCACAGGGGACACCTTAATGAGCAGTTCTTC.

The chain is built from TRBV19 and TRBJ2-2; possibly TRBD1 for D (5 bases). Trimming left V 7 bases short and J 4 bases short, with 10 bases between. Germline values: CDR1 LNHDA, CDR2 SQIVND (reference sequence). This CDR3 is 13 amino acids long. CDR3 DNA sequence: TGTGCCAGTACCTTCACAGGCACCGGGGAGCTGTTTTTT. Translating gives CASTFTGTGELFF. The full variable domain, in which reference TRBV19 and TRBJ2-2 provide the parts outside the CDR3, is DGGITQSPKYLFRKEGQNVTLSCEQNLNHDAMYWYRQDPGQGLRLIYYSQIVNDFQKGDIAEGYSVSREKKESFPLTVTSAQKNPTAFYLCASTFTGTGELFFGEGSRLTVL.

This clone has more than one count but fewer than ten. This chain connects TRBV7-9 to TRBJ2-3; D is possibly TRBD1 (6 bases). The CDR3 runs 14 residues. CDR1 and CDR2 (germline): SEHNR, FQNEAQ (reference sequence). The V end was cut by 7 bases, the J end by 3 bases, with 14 bases between. Here the CDR3 reads CASTTQTGTDTQYF. The CDR3 bases are TGTGCCAGCACTACTCAAACAGGGACAGATACGCAGTATTTT.

The count of this clone is one. V is TRBV3-1 (or the pseudogene TRBV3-2) and J is TRBJ1-4, with D unresolved. The CDR3 runs to 13 residues. Looked up from germline, CDR1 is LGHDT and CDR2 is YNNKEL (reference sequence). V lost 5 bases to trimming and J lost 8 bases, with 12 bases between them. The CDR3 region has the DNA TGTGCCAGCAGCGGTGGTTACAAAGAAAAACTGTTTTTT. It specifies CASSGGYKEKLFF.

Comments on this clone: Other DNA sequences of this sample code for an identical CDR3. The gene calls are TRBV10-3 and TRBJ1-2; D not certain. CDR3 length equals 13 residues. V dropped 0 bases and J dropped 8 bases, with 10 bases sitting between them. Germline lookup yields CDR1 ENHRY and CDR2 SYGVKD. CDR3 region: CAISESTGGGYTF. The CDR3, as DNA: TGTGCCATCAGTGAGTCGACCGGCGGCGGCTACACCTTC.

CDR3 sequence (DNA): TGTGCCAGCAGTGTCACAGGGACAAGATACGAAAAACTGTTTTTT. It specifies CASSVTGTRYEKLFF. The chain recombines TRBV2 with TRBJ1-4; maybe TRBD1 (6 bases). The CDR3 length is 15 residues. Trimming left V 4 bases short and J 8 bases short, with 17 bases between. CDR1 is SNHLY, CDR2 FYNNEI, per germline.

This chain links TRBV25-1 with TRBJ1-4; 10 bases map to TRBD1. V shed 6 bases and J 8 bases; nucleotides not matched to a gene: 9. There are 15 residues in the CDR3. Germline V gives CDR1 MGHDK, CDR2 SYGVNS. The CDR3 nucleotides read TGTGCCAGCAGGCCAGCCCGGGACAGGGGCGAAAAACTGTTTTTT. The encoded protein is CASRPARDRGEKLFF.

The gene calls are TRBV28 and TRBJ2-2; unclear D gene. The CDR3 has 16 amino acids. Trimming took off 8 bases at V and 2 bases at J, with 18 bases between the two ends. CDR1 is MDHEN and CDR2 is SYDVKM in the germline V gene. CDR3 in DNA: TGTGCCAGCTTACTATTGCGGATAGGAAACACCGGGGAGCTGTTTTTT. Its translation is CASLLLRIGNTGELFF.